This T cell receptor (beta chain) was recorded in a study of T-cell memory formation after mild COVID-19. Overall study: In these data, TCR clusters were largely donor specific. Study results and limitations: In second-wave clones peaking day 37, SARS-CoV-2 specificity remained unconfirmed. Pre-infection memory contained some responding clones, which suggested that cross-reactive memory had joined.

As regards this clonotype: Antigen: not known.

TCR alpha and TCR beta cDNA libraries carrying sample barcodes and UMIs came from 5'RACE with constant-segment primers. TCRdb fed the 5' RACE reads into MiXCR, producing one record per CDR3 protein. The repertoire holds some 200,000 distinct CDR3 sequences, with around 9.1% as singletons. CDR1 is LGHDT and CDR2 is YNNKEL in the germline V gene (reference sequence). Trimming took 5 bases from V and 6 from J; bases not matched to a gene: 8. This CDR3 spans 14 amino acids. Sequenced: PBMCs or a T cell subset sorted from them (not recorded which). The chain has TRBV3-1 and TRBJ1-1, with 8 nucleotides matching TRBD1. The clonotype originates from a young man who had mild COVID-19 (a few samples of this study predate the infection). Cell type and time point are not known. CDR3 sequence (DNA): TGTGCCAGCAGCGACGGACAGGGTAGGTCTGAAGCTTTCTTT. Its translation: CASSDGQGRSEAFF.